What follows are 13 T cell receptor beta chains derived from one specimen sequenced in a study of blood T cell repertoires in COVID-19. Sequenced by immunoSEQ multiplex PCR; TCRdb stores in-frame clones only, minus some. The sample has hundreds of thousands of clones, around 88% seen once. Sample: peripheral blood. These receptors came from a woman aged 45-65 years with COVID-19, enrolled during active disease.

This chain uses TRBV7-8 with TRBJ1-5, with D possibly being TRBD1 (5 bases). The germline CDR1 and CDR2 sequences are SGHVS and FQNEAQ. The CDR3 is 16 amino acids. The germline V and J ends were trimmed by 5 bases and 3 bases, with 17 bases remaining between them. Written as DNA, the CDR3 is TGTGCCAGCAGCCCCGGGGACTCGAGCGACAATCAGCCCCAGCATTTT. Translated: CASSPGDSSDNQPQHF.

CDR3 nucleotide sequence: TGTGCCAGCAGCCATACCCTGGGAGGGGGCACTGAAGCTTTCTTT. Translation gives CASSHTLGGGTEAFF. The rearrangement links TRBV7-9 to TRBJ1-1; possible D gene TRBD1, 6 bases. With 5 bases removed from V and 4 bases from J, the gap between germline ends came to 17 bases. This CDR3 has 15 amino acids. Per the germline V gene, CDR1 is SEHNR and CDR2 is FQNEAQ (reference sequence). Full variable domain (outside the CDR3, taken from reference TRBV7-9 and TRBJ1-1): DTGVSQNPRHKITKRGQNVTFRCDPISEHNRLYWYRQTLGQGPEFLTYFQNEAQLEKSRLLSDRFSAERPKGSFSTLEIQRTEQGDSAMYLCASSHTLGGGTEAFFGQGTRLTVV.

The chain carries TRBV6-1 and TRBJ1-6; 9 bases fit TRBD1. V was clipped by 1 base and J by 9 bases; unmatched bases: 7. Germline CDR1 reads MNHNS; CDR2 reads SASEGT. The CDR3 loop spans 16 amino acids. CDR3 sequence reads: CASSEDRGRPGSPLHF. The CDR3 nucleotides are TGTGCCAGCAGTGAAGACAGGGGGCGGCCAGGTTCACCCCTCCACTTT.

The chain links TRBV10-3 to TRBJ1-6; no clear D. V was clipped by 0 bases and J by 7 bases, with 10 bases between them. Germline loops: CDR1 ENHRY, CDR2 SYGVKD. The CDR3 is made up of 15 amino acids. As DNA, the CDR3 is TGTGCCATCAGTGAGTCGAAACAGCCCAATTCACCCCTCCACTTT. Translating gives CAISESKQPNSPLHF.

The chain employs TRBV30 and TRBJ2-2; 9 nucleotides agree with TRBD1. This CDR3 contains 15 residues. The germline V gene encodes CDR1 GTSNPN and CDR2 SVGIG (reference sequence). V shed 4 bases, J shed 3 bases, and the junction held 6 bases outside the gene matches. The chain's CDR3 is CAWMPGTGYTGELFF. Here the CDR3 DNA reads TGTGCCTGGATGCCCGGGACAGGGTACACCGGGGAGCTGTTTTTT.

The chain combines TRBV6-5 with TRBJ2-5; TRBD1 agrees at 7 bases. Trimming cost V 11 bases and J 3 bases; bases outside gene matches: 12. The CDR3 runs to 14 residues. The germline gives CDR1 MNHEY, CDR2 SVGAGI. The chain's CDR3 is CAGKTSRGKETQYF. CDR3 DNA: TGTGCCGGCAAAACAAGCAGGGGGAAAGAGACCCAGTACTTC.

The V call is TRBV19, the J call TRBJ1-2, with a possible D match to TRBD1 (5 bases). V gave up 2 bases and J gave up 6 bases, with 10 bases separating them. This CDR3 has 13 amino acids. CDR1 is LNHDA and CDR2 is SQIVND in the germline V gene (reference sequence). CDR3 protein: CASSIRGADGYTF. Here the CDR3 DNA reads TGTGCCAGTAGTATAAGGGGCGCCGATGGCTACACCTTC.

The rearrangement joins TRBV12-3 or TRBV12-4 to TRBJ2-5, with a possible D match to TRBD1 (5 bases). The CDR3 runs 11 residues. V shed 8 bases and J shed 5 bases, with 9 bases lying between them. The CDR3 DNA reads TGTGCCAGCCAGTCAGGGGAGACCCAGTACTTC. Translating gives CASQSGETQYF.

V usage is TRBV5-1 and J usage is TRBJ1-4; D unclear. CDR1 is SGHRS, CDR2 YFSETQ, per germline. The CDR3 loop spans 15 amino acids. The ends were cut back, 1 base at V and 4 bases at J, with 11 bases in the middle. The CDR3 spells CASSLRFGLNEKLFF. In nucleotides, the CDR3 is TGCGCCAGCAGCTTGCGGTTTGGGCTTAATGAAAAACTGTTTTTT.

The gene calls are TRBV5-1 and TRBJ2-7; D is perhaps TRBD1 (6 bases). The CDR3 consists of 14 residues. Trimming removed 1 base from V and 0 bases from J, with 8 bases in between. The germline CDR1 and CDR2 sequences are SGHRS and YFSETQ. The CDR3 reads CASSLRQDSYEQYF. CDR3 nucleotides: TGCGCCAGCAGCTTGAGACAGGACTCCTACGAGCAGTACTTC. Full variable domain (remainder filled in from reference TRBV5-1 and TRBJ2-7): KAGVTQTPRYLIKTRGQQVTLSCSPISGHRSVSWYQQTPGQGLQFLFEYFSETQRNKGNFPGRFSGRQFSNSRSEMNVSTLELGDSALYLCASSLRQDSYEQYFGPGTRLTVT.

The chain links TRBV30 to TRBJ1-4; tentatively, D is TRBD1 (5 bases). The germline CDR1 and CDR2 sequences are GTSNPN and SVGIG (reference sequence). The CDR3 consists of 13 residues. The germline V and J ends were trimmed by 2 bases and 7 bases, with 11 bases remaining between them. The DNA of the CDR3 is TGTGCCTGGAGTCGCAGGGCAGGTGAAAAACTGTTTTTT. This codes for CAWSRRAGEKLFF.

V gene TRBV6-5 combines with J gene TRBJ1-1, with D unresolved. This CDR3 comprises 15 residues. Germline assignment: CDR1 MNHEY and CDR2 SVGAGI. V gave up 6 bases and J gave up 0 bases, with 14 bases separating them. CDR3 DNA: TGTGCCAGCAGAGATGAAAGCACGATGAACACTGAAGCTTTCTTT. Translated, it gives CASRDESTMNTEAFF.

The chain has TRBV7-2 and TRBJ1-2; weak D call: TRBD1 (5 bases). This CDR3 is built from 14 residues. The V end was cut by 4 bases, the J end by 8 bases, with 17 bases between. Germline CDR1 SGHTA, CDR2 FQGNSA. CDR3 region: CASSSPLGQGGYTF. CDR3 DNA sequence: TGTGCCAGCAGCTCCCCGCTAGGCCAGGGCGGCTACACCTTC.